The 2 T cell receptor beta chains in this list originate from one sample, sequenced in a study of T cell repertoires in cytomegalovirus infection. MiXCR was run by TCRdb on the reads, yielding one entry per CDR3 protein. The repertoire consists of some 250,000 distinct CDR3 sequences, with roughly 10% occurring once and the leading ten covering about 14%. The sample taken for sequencing was PBMCs. The receptor source for this set is a human donor in good health (CMV status not recorded). Some clones in this sample may be carry-over from other donors' samples.

Details on this clonotype: A read error may be the cause here, since a much bigger clone is one base away. The rearrangement uses TRBV7-9 and TRBJ2-7; 9 nucleotides line up with TRBD1. There are 15 residues in the CDR3. Per germline, CDR1 SEHNR and CDR2 FQNEAQ (reference sequence). CDR3 in DNA: TGTGCCAGCTCCACTCTCTCGGGACAGGGCCACGAGCAGAACTTC. Its protein product is CASSTLSGQGHEQNF.

This clonotype was recorded many times. The chain joins TRBV7-2 to TRBJ1-2; 8 bases are shared with TRBD1. Trimming cost V 1 base and J 2 bases; bases outside gene matches: 9. This CDR3 has 17 residues. CDR1 is SGHTA, CDR2 FQGNSA, per germline. CDR3 DNA sequence: TGTGCCAGCAGCTTAGAGTTGACAGGGGCATCCAACTATGGCTACACCTTC. Its protein product is CASSLELTGASNYGYTF.